A selection of T cell receptor beta chains follows, all from one sample in a study of technical replicates of blood from a few donors. Produced via immunoSEQ multiplex PCR; TCRdb's table is partial and in-frame only. The sample consists of more than 60,000 clones, around 87% of them appearing once. The specimen was PBMCs. The receptors originated from a human donor in good health. Some clones in this sample may be carry-over from other donors' samples. Each CDR3 is given with its conserved first and last residue. D genes are given only for firm matches. Expanded clones get a size class; other rows say once, few or many, or leave the size out.

-,TRBJ1-4,-,TRBV5-1,CASRTQGFTNEKLFF,TGCGCCAGCAGGACCCAGGGGTTCACTAATGAAAAACTGTTTTTT
many,TRBJ1-5,TRBD1,TRBV6-1,CASSGEGDSQPQHF,TGTGCCAGCAGCGGCGAGGGGGACAGTCAGCCCCAGCATTTT
-,TRBJ2-5,-,TRBV7-2,CASSFPGETQYF,TGTGCCAGCAGCTTCCCAGGGGAGACCCAGTACTTC
-,TRBJ2-5,-,TRBV7-9,CASSLEQVETQYF,TGTGCCAGCAGCTTAGAACAGGTAGAGACCCAGTACTTC
-,TRBJ2-5,-,TRBV9,CASSVAGARGVGETQYF,TGTGCCAGCAGCGTAGCCGGTGCAAGGGGCGTAGGAGAGACCCAGTACTTC
-,TRBJ2-7,-,TRBV12-5,CASGLSPGEQYF,TGTGCTAGTGGTTTGAGTCCGGGCGAGCAGTACTTC
-,TRBJ2-5,-,TRBV7-2,CASSLSYGTQYF,TGTGCCAGCAGCTTAAGTTACGGGACCCAGTACTTC
-,TRBJ2-3,TRBD2,TRBV7-2,CASSTNSGGAGDTQYF,TGTGCCAGCAGCACAAATAGCGGGGGGGCGGGAGATACGCAGTATTTT
-,TRBJ2-3,-,TRBV5-1,CASSLQASATNTQYF,TGCGCCAGCAGCCTCCAGGCGTCCGCTACAAATACGCAGTATTTT
-,TRBJ2-7,TRBD1,TRBV18,CASSPQQGAGEQYF,TGTGCCAGCTCACCGCAACAGGGGGCGGGAGAGCAGTACTTC
-,TRBJ2-7,-,TRBV7-2,CASSLVGGSGASYEQYF,TGTGCCAGCAGCTTAGTAGGCGGCAGCGGAGCCTCCTACGAGCAGTACTTC
-,TRBJ1-3,-,TRBV18,CASSPSAASGNTIYF,TGTGCCAGCTCACCGAGTGCGGCCTCTGGAAACACCATATATTTT
medium-sized,TRBJ2-1,-,TRBV4-3,CASSQETIYTGGHLDEQFF,TGCGCCAGCAGCCAAGAGACTATTTATACCGGAGGTCATTTGGATGAGCAGTTCTTC
-,TRBJ2-2,-,TRBV7-9,CASSLSTGLSGELFF,TGTGCCAGCAGCTTAAGTACCGGTCTTTCCGGGGAGCTGTTTTTT
-,TRBJ1-6,TRBD1,TRBV5-1,CASSLAGSRDRGNSPLHF,TGCGCCAGCAGCTTGGCCGGGTCTCGGGACAGGGGTAATTCACCCCTCCACTTT
-,TRBJ2-3,TRBD2,TRBV7-2,CASRHGLAGAHRDTQYF,TGTGCCAGCAGGCACGGACTAGCGGGGGCCCATCGAGATACGCAGTATTTT
-,TRBJ2-5,TRBD2,TRBV7-6,CASRWSWGGQETQYF,TGTGCCAGCAGGTGGTCTTGGGGGGGGCAAGAGACCCAGTACTTC
-,TRBJ2-3,TRBD2,TRBV2,CASSVSSGGVDTQYF,TGTGCCAGCAGTGTGTCTAGCGGGGGAGTCGATACGCAGTATTTT
once,TRBJ1-1,-,TRBV4-1,CASSLGGGYTEAFF,TGCGCCAGCAGCTTGGGAGGGGGATACACTGAAGCTTTCTTT
-,TRBJ2-2,TRBD2,TRBV9,CASSGPGLGTGELFF,TGTGCCAGCAGCGGACCGGGACTAGGTACCGGGGAGCTGTTTTTT
-,TRBJ1-1,-,TRBV4-3,CASSQESRRGEAFF,TGCGCCAGCAGCCAAGAAAGCAGGAGGGGAGAAGCTTTCTTT
once,TRBJ2-7,TRBD2,TRBV10-3,CAISFDGRADEQYF,TGTGCCATCAGTTTTGACGGGAGGGCCGACGAGCAGTACTTC
few,TRBJ1-4,TRBD1,TRBV4-1,CASSTQGGGNEKLFF,TGCGCCAGCAGCACTCAAGGGGGCGGGAATGAAAAACTGTTTTTT
-,TRBJ2-5,TRBD1,TRBV6-5,CASRNFRGSQETQYF,TGTGCCAGCAGGAACTTCAGGGGGTCCCAAGAGACCCAGTACTTC
-,TRBJ2-3,TRBD2,TRBV7-6,CASSLAAGASTDTQYF,TGTGCCAGCAGCTTAGCGGCGGGAGCTAGCACAGATACGCAGTATTTT
few,TRBJ1-1,-,TRBV5-4,CASSRDSGTEAFF,TGTGCCAGCAGCCGGGACTCTGGCACTGAAGCTTTCTTT
few,TRBJ2-1,-,TRBV6-1,CATAADLTYNEQFF,TGTGCCACCGCGGCCGACTTGACCTACAATGAGCAGTTCTTC
-,TRBJ2-5,TRBD2,TRBV2,CASKSRGGKETQYF,TGTGCCAGCAAATCGCGGGGGGGGAAAGAGACCCAGTACTTC
-,TRBJ1-2,TRBD1,TRBV9,CASSVGQGYGYTF,TGTGCCAGCAGCGTAGGACAGGGGTATGGCTACACCTTC
-,TRBJ1-1,-,TRBV5-1,CASSLERNLRGTEAFF,TGCGCCAGCAGCTTGGAAAGGAACCTACGGGGCACTGAAGCTTTCTTT
-,TRBJ2-1,TRBD1,TRBV9,CASSERQGGFNEQFF,TGTGCCAGCAGCGAACGACAGGGGGGATTCAATGAGCAGTTCTTC
-,TRBJ2-7,-,TRBV6-4,CASRTLAAPDEQYF,TGTGCCAGCAGAACCTTAGCGGCTCCTGACGAGCAGTACTTC
-,TRBJ2-1,TRBD1,TRBV10-2,CASRGAGGGWGFF,TGCGCCAGCAGAGGTGCAGGGGGTGGTTGGGGATTCTTC
medium-sized,TRBJ2-7,-,TRBV11-2,CASSFRDISYEQYF,TGTGCCAGCAGCTTTCGGGACATCTCCTACGAGCAGTACTTC
-,TRBJ2-7,TRBD2,TRBV5-6,CASSLFWREGPYEQYF,TGTGCCAGCAGCCTCTTCTGGCGGGAGGGACCCTACGAGCAGTACTTC
-,TRBJ2-1,TRBD2,TRBV5-1,CASSLDTGGTNEQFF,TGCGCCAGCAGCTTGGATACGGGGGGGACCAATGAGCAGTTCTTC
-,TRBJ2-1,-,TRBV7-3,CASSPLGTYNEQFF,TGTGCCAGCAGCCCCCTCGGGACCTACAATGAGCAGTTCTTC
-,TRBJ2-7,-,TRBV21-1,CASGPTRAGGENYNEQYF,TGTGCCAGCGGTCCTACCCGGGCGGGGGGGGAGAACTATAACGAGCAGTACTTC
-,TRBJ1-4,-,TRBV5-4,CASSASGEKLFF,TGTGCCAGCAGCGCCTCAGGTGAAAAACTGTTTTTT
-,TRBJ2-5,TRBD2,TRBV5-1,CASSMVGGVAMTQYF,TGCGCCAGCAGCATGGTCGGGGGGGTCGCGATGACCCAGTACTTC
-,TRBJ2-3,TRBD2,TRBV4-2,CASSQDPGGSTDTQYF,TGTGCCAGCAGCCAAGACCCGGGGGGGAGCACAGATACGCAGTATTTT
-,TRBJ2-7,-,TRBV7-9,CASTSGYEQYF,TGTGCCAGCACGTCGGGATACGAGCAGTACTTC
-,TRBJ2-5,TRBD1,TRBV5-4,CASSRRGTGMETQYF,TGTGCCAGCAGCCGAAGAGGGACAGGGATGGAGACCCAGTACTTC
-,TRBJ1-1,-,TRBV19,CASSTAIREAFF,TGTGCCAGTAGTACAGCCATCAGGGAAGCTTTCTTT